This T cell receptor beta chain is from a study of T cells in Graves' hyperthyroidism and ophthalmopathy. Overall study: The authors collected peripheral blood at initial diagnosis, before any treatment.

Exclusion of a patient resulted from uncontrolled infection, other autoimmune disease, pregnancy or lactation. This clonotype was seen many times. TCR beta CDR3 regions were amplified from RNA. When the TCR CDR3 underwent first-round RT-PCR, the HTBI primer set was used. TCRdb reprocessed the multiplex PCR reads via MiXCR and lists one record per CDR3 protein. The repertoire holds hundreds of thousands of distinct CDR3 sequences, 15% to 19% seen once, with 14% in the top ten. In germline, CDR1 is SGHRS, CDR2 YFSETQ. There are 13 residues in the CDR3. V dropped 1 base and J dropped 1 base, with 5 bases sitting between them.

The source material was blood. The TCR comes from a woman aged 18-30 years with Graves' hyperthyroidism. The chain combines TRBV5-1 with TRBJ1-1; D is undetermined. The CDR3 reads CASSLIGNTEAFF. DNA for the CDR3: TGCGCCAGCAGCTTGATTGGGAACACTGAAGCTTTCTTT.